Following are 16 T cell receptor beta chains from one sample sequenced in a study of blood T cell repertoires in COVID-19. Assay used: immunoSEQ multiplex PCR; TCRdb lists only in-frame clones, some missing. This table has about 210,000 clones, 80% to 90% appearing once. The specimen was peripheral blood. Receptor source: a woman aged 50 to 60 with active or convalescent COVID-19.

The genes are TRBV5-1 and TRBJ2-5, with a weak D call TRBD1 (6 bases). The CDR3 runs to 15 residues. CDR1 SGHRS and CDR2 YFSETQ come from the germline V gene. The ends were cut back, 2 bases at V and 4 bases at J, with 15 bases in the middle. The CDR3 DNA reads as TGCGCCAGCAGCTTAACTACCAGGGGCGGAGAGACCCAGTACTTC. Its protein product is CASSLTTRGGETQYF.

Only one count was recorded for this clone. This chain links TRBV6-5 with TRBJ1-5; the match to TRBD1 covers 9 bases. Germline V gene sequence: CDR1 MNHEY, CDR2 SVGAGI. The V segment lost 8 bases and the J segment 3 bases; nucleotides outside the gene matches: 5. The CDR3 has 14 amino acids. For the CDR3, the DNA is TGTGCCAGCGACTGGACAGGGGTCAATCAGCCCCAGCATTTT. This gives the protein CASDWTGVNQPQHF.

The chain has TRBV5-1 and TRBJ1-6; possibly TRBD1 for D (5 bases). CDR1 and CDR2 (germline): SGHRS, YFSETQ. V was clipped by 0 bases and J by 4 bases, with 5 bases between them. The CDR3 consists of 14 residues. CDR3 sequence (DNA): TGCGCCAGCAGCTTGGGACAGTATAATTCACCCCTCCACTTT. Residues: CASSLGQYNSPLHF.

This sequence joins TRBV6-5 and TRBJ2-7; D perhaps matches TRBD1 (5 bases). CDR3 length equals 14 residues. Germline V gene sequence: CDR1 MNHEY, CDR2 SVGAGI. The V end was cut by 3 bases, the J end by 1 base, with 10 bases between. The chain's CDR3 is CASSYFTGSYEQYF. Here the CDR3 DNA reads TGTGCCAGCAGTTATTTCACAGGATCCTACGAGCAGTACTTC.

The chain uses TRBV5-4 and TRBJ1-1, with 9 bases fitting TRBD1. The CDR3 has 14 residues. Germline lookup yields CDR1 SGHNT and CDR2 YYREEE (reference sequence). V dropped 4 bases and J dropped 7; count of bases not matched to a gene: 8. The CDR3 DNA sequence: TGTGCCAGCAGCCCAAGACAGGGGGTTGGTGAAGCTTTCTTT. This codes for CASSPRQGVGEAFF.

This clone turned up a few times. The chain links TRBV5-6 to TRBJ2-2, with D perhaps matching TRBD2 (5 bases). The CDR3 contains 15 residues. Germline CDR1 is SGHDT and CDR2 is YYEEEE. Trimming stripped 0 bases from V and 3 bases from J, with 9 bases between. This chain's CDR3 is CASSLGQEDTGELFF. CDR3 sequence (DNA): TGTGCCAGCAGCTTGGGGCAGGAGGACACCGGGGAGCTGTTTTTT.

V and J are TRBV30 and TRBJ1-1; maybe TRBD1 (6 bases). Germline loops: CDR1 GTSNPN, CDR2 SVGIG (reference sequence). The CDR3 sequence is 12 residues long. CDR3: CATGHLNTEAFF. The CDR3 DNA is TGTGCGACGGGACACCTGAACACTGAAGCTTTCTTT.

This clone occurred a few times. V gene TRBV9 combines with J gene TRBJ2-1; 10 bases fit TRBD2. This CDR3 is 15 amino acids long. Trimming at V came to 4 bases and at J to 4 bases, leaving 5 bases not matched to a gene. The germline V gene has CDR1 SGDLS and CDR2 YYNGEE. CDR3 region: CASSLGLAEYNEQFF. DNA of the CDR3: TGTGCCAGCAGCCTCGGACTAGCGGAGTACAATGAGCAGTTCTTC.

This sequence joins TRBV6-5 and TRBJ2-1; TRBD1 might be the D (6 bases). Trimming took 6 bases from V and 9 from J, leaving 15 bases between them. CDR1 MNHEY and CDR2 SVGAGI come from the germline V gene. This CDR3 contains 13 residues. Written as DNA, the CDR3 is TGTGCCAGCAGACCCACAGGGTATTTTGAGCAGTTCTTC. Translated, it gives CASRPTGYFEQFF.

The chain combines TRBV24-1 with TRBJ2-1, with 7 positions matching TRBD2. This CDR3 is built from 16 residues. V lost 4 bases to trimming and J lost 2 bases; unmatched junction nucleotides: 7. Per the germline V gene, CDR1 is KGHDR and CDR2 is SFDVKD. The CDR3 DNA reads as TGTGCCACCAGTGACTCCCCAAGCGGGGCCTACAATGAGCAGTTCTTC. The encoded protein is CATSDSPSGAYNEQFF.

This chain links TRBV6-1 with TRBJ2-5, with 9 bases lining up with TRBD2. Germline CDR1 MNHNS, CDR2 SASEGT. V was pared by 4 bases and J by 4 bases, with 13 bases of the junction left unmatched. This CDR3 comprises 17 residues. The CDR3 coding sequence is TGTGCCAGCAGTGTTGTAGCGGGGGATCCCGCCGGAGAGACCCAGTACTTC. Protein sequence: CASSVVAGDPAGETQYF.

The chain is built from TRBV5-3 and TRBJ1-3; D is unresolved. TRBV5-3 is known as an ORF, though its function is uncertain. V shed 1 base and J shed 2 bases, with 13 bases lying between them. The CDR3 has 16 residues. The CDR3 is CARSLRFEEPGNTIYF. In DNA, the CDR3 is TGTGCCAGAAGCTTGAGGTTTGAGGAACCTGGAAACACCATATATTTT.

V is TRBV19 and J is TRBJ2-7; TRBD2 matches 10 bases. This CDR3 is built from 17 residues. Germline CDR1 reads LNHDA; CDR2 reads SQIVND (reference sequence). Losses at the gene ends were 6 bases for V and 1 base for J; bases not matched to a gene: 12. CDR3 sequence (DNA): TGTGCCAGTAGGTATTCCCCAGCGGGAGGGCCATCCTACGAGCAGTACTTC. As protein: CASRYSPAGGPSYEQYF.

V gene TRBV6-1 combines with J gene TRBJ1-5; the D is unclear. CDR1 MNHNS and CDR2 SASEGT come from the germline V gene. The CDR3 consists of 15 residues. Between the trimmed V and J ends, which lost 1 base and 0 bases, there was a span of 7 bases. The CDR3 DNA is TGTGCCAGCAGTGAAGTCGGTTATAGCAATCAGCCCCAGCATTTT. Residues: CASSEVGYSNQPQHF.

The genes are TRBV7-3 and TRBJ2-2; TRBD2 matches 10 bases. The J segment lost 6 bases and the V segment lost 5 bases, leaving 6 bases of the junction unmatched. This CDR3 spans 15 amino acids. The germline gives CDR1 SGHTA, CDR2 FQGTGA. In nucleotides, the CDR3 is TGTGCCAGCAGCCAAGCGGGAGGGCCCTCCGGGGAGCTGTTTTTT. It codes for CASSQAGGPSGELFF.

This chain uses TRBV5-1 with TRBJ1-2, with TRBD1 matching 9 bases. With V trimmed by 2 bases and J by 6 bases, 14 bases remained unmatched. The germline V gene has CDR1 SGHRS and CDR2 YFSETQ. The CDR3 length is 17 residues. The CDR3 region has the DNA TGCGCCAGCAGCTTATTAGGGACAGGGAGTAATAGCCATGGCTACACCTTC. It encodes CASSLLGTGSNSHGYTF.